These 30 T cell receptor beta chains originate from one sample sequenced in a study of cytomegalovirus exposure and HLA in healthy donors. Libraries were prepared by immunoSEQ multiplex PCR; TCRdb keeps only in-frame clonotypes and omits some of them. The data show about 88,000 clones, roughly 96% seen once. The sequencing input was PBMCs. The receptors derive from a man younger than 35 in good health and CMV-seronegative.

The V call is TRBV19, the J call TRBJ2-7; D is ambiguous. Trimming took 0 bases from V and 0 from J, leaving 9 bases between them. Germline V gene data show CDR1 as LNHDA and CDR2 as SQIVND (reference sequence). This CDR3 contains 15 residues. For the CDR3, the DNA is TGTGCCAGTAGTATAGATATAACAGTCTCCTACGAGCAGTACTTC. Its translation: CASSIDITVSYEQYF.

CDR3: CASRVLAASTDTQYF. Written as DNA, the CDR3 is TGTGCCAGCAGAGTACTAGCGGCTAGCACAGATACGCAGTATTTT. The rearrangement links TRBV7-9 to TRBJ2-3; 8 nucleotides match TRBD2. CDR3 size: 15 residues. The ends lost 6 bases at V and 0 bases at J; junction bases unmatched: 5. The germline V gene has CDR1 SEHNR and CDR2 FQNEAQ (reference sequence).

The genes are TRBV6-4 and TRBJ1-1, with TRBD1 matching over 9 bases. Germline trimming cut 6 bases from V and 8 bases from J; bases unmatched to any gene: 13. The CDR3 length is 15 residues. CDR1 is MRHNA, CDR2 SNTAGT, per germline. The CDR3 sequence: CASSPGDRVFSEAFF. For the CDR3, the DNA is TGTGCCAGCAGCCCCGGGGACAGGGTCTTCTCGGAAGCTTTCTTT.

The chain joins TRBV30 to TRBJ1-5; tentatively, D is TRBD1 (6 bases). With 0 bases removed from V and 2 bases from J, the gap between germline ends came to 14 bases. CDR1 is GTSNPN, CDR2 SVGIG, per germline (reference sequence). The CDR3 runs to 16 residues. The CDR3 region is CAWSVLGPGGNQPQHF. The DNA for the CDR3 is TGTGCCTGGAGTGTGTTAGGTCCAGGGGGCAATCAGCCCCAGCATTTT. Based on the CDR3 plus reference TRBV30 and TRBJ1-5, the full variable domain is SQTIHQWPATLVQPVGSPLSLECTVEGTSNPNLYWYRQAAGRGLQLLFYSVGIGQISSEVPQNLSASRPQDRQFILSSKKLLLSDSGFYLCAWSVLGPGGNQPQHFGDGTRLSIL.

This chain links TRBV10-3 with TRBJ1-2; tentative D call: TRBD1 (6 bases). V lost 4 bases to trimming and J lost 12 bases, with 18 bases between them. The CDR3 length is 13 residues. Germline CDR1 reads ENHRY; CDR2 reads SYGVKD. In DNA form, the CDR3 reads TGTGCCATCAGTGTGACAGGCCCCTCGGCTAACACCTTC. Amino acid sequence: CAISVTGPSANTF.

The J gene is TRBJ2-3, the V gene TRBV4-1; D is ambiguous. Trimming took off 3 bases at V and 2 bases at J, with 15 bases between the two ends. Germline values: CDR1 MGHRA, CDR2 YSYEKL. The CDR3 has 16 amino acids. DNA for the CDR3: TGCGCCAGCAGCCAGGTTCTAGTGTCCGTCACAGATACGCAGTATTTT. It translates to CASSQVLVSVTDTQYF.

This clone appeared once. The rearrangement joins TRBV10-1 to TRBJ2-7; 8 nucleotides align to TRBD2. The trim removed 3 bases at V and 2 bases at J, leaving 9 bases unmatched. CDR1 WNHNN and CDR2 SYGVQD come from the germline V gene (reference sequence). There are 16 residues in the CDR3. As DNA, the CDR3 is TGCGCCAGCAGTGAATTCGGACTAGCCGAGACCTACGAGCAGTACTTC. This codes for CASSEFGLAETYEQYF.

The CDR3 nucleotides are TGTGCCAGCAGTTTATCCACAGGGCATCAGCCCCAGCATTTT. Protein sequence: CASSLSTGHQPQHF. The gene calls are TRBV28 and TRBJ1-5, with D maybe TRBD1 (6 bases). Germline V gene data show CDR1 as MDHEN and CDR2 as SYDVKM. This CDR3 spans 14 amino acids. Between the trimmed V and J ends, which lost 1 base and 5 bases, there was a span of 9 bases. Combining the CDR3 with reference TRBV28 and TRBJ1-5 gives the whole variable domain DVKVTQSSRYLVKRTGEKVFLECVQDMDHENMFWYRQDPGLGLRLIYFSYDVKMKEKGDIPEGYSVSREKKERFSLILESASTNQTSMYLCASSLSTGHQPQHFGDGTRLSIL.

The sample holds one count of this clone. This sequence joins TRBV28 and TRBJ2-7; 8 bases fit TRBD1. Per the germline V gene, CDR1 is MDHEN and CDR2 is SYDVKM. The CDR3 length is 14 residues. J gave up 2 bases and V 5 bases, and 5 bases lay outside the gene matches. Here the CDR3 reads CASSHRGEAYEQYF. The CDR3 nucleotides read TGTGCCAGCAGTCACAGGGGGGAAGCCTACGAGCAGTACTTC.

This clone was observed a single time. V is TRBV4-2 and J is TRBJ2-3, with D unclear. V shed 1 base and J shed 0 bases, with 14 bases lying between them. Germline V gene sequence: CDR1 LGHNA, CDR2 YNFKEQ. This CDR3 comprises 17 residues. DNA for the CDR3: TGTGCCAGCAGCCAAGGGTCTCTGCCCACTAGCACAGATACGCAGTATTTT. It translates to CASSQGSLPTSTDTQYF.

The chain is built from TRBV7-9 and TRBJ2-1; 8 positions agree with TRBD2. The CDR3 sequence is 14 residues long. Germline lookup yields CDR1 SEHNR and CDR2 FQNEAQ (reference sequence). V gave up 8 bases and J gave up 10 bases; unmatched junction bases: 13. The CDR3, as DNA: TGTGCCAGCCAAAGCAGCGGGAGTCTTGGCGAGCAGTTCTTC. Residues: CASQSSGSLGEQFF.

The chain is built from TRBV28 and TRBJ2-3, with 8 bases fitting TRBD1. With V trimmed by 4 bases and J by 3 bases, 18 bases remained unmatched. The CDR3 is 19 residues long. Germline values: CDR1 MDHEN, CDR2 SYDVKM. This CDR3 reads CASSSALGGQVGSTDTQYF. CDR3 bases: TGTGCCAGCAGTTCCGCTTTGGGGGGACAGGTAGGGAGTACAGATACGCAGTATTTT.

The CDR3: CASSPTGLSPNEQYF. CDR3 sequence (DNA): TGTGCCAGCAGCCCGACGGGACTAAGCCCCAACGAGCAGTACTTC. The chain carries TRBV7-6 and TRBJ2-7, with TRBD2 identical over 7 bases. V lost 5 bases, J lost 5 bases, and 12 bases stayed unmatched. Per germline, CDR1 SGHVS and CDR2 FNYEAQ. CDR3 length: 15 residues.

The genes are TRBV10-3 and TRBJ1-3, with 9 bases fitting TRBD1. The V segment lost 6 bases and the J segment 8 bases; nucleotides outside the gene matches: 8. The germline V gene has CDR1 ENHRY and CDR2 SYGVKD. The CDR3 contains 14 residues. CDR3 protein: CAISSGTGSDTIYF. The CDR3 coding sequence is TGTGCCATCAGCTCCGGGACAGGGTCGGACACCATATATTTT.

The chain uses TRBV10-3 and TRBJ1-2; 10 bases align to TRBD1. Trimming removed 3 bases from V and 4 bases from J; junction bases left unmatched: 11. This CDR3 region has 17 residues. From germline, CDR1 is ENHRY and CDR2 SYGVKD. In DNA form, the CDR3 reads TGTGCCATCAGTGACCCGAGCAGACAGGGGGCTCCCTATGGCTACACCTTC. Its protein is CAISDPSRQGAPYGYTF.

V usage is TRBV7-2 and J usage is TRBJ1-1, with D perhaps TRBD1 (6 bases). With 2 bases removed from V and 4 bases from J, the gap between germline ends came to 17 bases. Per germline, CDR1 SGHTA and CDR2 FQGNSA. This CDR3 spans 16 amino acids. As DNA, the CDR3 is TGTGCCAGCAGCTTAAACGGCGGGGGGGCCTTCACTGAAGCTTTCTTT. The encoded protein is CASSLNGGGAFTEAFF.

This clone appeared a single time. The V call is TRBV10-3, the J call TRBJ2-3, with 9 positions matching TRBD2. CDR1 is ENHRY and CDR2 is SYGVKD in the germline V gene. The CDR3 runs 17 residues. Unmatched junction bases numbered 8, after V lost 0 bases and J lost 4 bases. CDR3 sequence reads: CAISESPAGGIPDTQYF. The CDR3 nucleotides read TGTGCCATCAGTGAGTCCCCAGCGGGAGGAATTCCAGATACGCAGTATTTT.

The CDR3 spells CASSSLGGATNEKLFF. CDR3 bases: TGTGCCAGCAGTTCTCTAGGGGGTGCAACTAATGAAAAACTGTTTTTT. The chain recombines TRBV6-5 with TRBJ1-4, with D maybe TRBD1 (6 bases). The CDR3 has 16 amino acids. Germline-derived CDR1 and CDR2 are MNHEY and SVGAGI. Trimming stripped 4 bases from V and 0 bases from J, with 12 bases between.

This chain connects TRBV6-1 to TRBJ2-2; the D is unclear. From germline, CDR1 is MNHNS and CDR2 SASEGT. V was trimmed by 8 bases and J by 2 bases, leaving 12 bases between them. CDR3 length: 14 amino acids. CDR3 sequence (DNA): TGTGCCAGCCGACTCGCGAAAAACACCGGGGAGCTGTTTTTT. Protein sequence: CASRLAKNTGELFF.

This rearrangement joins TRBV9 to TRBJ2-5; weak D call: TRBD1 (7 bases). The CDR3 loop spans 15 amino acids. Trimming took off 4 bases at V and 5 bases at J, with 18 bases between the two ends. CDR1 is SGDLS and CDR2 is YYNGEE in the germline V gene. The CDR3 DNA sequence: TGTGCCAGCAGCCTAGCGACAGGGCCGGGGGAGACCCAGTACTTC. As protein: CASSLATGPGETQYF.

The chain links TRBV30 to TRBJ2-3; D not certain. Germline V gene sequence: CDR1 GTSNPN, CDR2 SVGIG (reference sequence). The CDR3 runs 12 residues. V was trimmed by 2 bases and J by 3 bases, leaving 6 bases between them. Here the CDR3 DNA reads TGTGCCTGGAGTCTCTTAACAGATACGCAGTATTTT. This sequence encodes CAWSLLTDTQYF.

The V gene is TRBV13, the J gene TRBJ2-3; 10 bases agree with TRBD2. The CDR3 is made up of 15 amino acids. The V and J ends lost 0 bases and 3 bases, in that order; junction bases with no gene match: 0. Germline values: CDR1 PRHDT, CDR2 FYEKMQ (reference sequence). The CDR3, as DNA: TGTGCCAGCAGCTTAGGGACTAGCGGGACAGATACGCAGTATTTT. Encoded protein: CASSLGTSGTDTQYF.

This CDR3 is CASTSPGTGDRYEQYF. As DNA, the CDR3 is TGTGCCAGTACCTCACCCGGGACAGGGGATCGGTACGAGCAGTACTTC. The chain combines TRBV2 with TRBJ2-7, with 10 bases lining up with TRBD1. The CDR3 sequence is 16 residues long. The germline V gene encodes CDR1 SNHLY and CDR2 FYNNEI. Germline trimming cut 9 bases from V and 4 bases from J; bases unmatched to any gene: 15.

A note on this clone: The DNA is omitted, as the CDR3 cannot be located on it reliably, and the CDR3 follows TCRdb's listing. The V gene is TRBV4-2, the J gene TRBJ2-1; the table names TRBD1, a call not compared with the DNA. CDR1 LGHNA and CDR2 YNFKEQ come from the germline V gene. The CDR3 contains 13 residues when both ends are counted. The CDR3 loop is CASSQDFGQGSFF.

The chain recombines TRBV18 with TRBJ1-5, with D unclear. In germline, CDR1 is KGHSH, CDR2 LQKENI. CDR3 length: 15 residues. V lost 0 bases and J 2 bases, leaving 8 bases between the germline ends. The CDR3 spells CASSPPPSGNQPQHF. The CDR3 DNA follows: TGTGCCAGCTCACCACCTCCGAGCGGCAATCAGCCCCAGCATTTT.

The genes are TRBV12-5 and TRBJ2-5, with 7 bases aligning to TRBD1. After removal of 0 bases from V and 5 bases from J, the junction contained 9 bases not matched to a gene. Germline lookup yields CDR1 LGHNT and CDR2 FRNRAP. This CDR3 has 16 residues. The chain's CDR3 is CASGLVRGQVGETQYF. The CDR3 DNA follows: TGTGCTAGTGGTTTGGTTAGGGGGCAGGTTGGGGAGACCCAGTACTTC.

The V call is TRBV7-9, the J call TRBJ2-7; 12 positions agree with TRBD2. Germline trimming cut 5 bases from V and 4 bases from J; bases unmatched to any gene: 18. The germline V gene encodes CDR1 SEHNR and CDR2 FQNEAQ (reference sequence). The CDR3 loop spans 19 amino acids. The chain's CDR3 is CASSPSGLAGPMGPYEQYF. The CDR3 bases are TGTGCCAGCAGCCCCTCGGGACTAGCGGGCCCGATGGGGCCTTACGAGCAGTACTTC.

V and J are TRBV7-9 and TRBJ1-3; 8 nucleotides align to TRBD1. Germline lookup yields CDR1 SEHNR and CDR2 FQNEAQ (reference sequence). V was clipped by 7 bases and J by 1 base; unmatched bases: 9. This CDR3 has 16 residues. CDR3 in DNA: TGTGCCAGCATCCCATCGACAGGGGTTTCTGGAAACACCATATATTTT. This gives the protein CASIPSTGVSGNTIYF.

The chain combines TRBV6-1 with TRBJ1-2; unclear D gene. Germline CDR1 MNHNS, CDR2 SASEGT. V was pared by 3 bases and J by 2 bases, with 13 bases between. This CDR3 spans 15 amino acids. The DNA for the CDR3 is TGTGCCAGCAGTGACGCTGGCTGGCAAAACTATGGCTACACCTTC. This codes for CASSDAGWQNYGYTF.

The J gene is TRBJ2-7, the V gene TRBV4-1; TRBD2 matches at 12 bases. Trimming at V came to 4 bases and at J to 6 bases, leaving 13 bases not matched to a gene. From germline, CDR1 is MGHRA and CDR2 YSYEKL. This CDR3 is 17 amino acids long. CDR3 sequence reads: CASSLPSTRTSGAEQYF. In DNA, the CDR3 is TGCGCCAGCAGCCTACCTTCAACTCGGACTAGCGGGGCCGAGCAGTACTTC.